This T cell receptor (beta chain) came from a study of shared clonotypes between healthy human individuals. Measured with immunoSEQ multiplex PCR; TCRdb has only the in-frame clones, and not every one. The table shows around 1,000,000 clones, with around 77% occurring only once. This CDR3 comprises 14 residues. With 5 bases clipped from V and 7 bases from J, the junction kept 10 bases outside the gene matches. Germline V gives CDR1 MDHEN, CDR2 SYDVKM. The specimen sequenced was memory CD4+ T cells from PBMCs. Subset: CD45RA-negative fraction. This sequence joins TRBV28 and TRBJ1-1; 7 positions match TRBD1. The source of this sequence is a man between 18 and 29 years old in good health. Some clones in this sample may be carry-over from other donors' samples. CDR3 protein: CASSQTGPKLEAFF. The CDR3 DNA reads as TGTGCCAGCAGTCAGACAGGGCCCAAGCTTGAAGCTTTCTTT.